This T cell receptor beta chain was captured by sequencing in a study of blood T cells in healthy people across ages. A few counts support this clonotype. A second PCR of 7 to 11 cycles used a sample-barcoded 5' primer and a J-beta primer mix. TCRdb re-analysed the 5' RACE reads in MiXCR, keeping a single row per CDR3 protein. The sample lists 650,000 to 1,000,000 distinct CDR3 sequences; about 34% were seen once. Germline assignment: CDR1 DFQATT and CDR2 SNEGSKA (reference sequence). This CDR3 is 19 amino acids long. The V segment lost 3 bases and the J segment 4 bases; nucleotides outside the gene matches: 15.

Source material: blood. This clonotype originated in a man aged 18 to 30 in good health. This chain uses TRBV20-1 with TRBJ2-5; 15 nucleotides agree with TRBD2. The CDR3 loop is CSASADPGLAGGWGETQYF. CDR3 DNA sequence: TGCAGTGCTAGCGCCGACCCGGGACTAGCGGGGGGTTGGGGAGAGACCCAGTACTTC.